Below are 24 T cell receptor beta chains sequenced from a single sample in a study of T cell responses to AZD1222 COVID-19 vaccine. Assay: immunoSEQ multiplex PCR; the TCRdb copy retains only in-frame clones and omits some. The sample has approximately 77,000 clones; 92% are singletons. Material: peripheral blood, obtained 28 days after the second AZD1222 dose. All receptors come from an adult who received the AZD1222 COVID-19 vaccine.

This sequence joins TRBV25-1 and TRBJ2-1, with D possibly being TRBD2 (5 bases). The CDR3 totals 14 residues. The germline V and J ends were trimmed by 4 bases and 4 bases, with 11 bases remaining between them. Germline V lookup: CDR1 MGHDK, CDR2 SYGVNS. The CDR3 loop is CASSGSRGYNEQFF. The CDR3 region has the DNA TGTGCCAGCAGTGGTTCACGAGGGTACAATGAGCAGTTCTTC.

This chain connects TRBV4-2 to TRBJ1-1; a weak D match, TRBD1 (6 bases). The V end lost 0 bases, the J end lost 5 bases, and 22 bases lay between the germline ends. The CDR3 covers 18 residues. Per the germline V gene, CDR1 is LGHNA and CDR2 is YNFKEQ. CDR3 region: CASSQDPMGGLGGTEAFF. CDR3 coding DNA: TGTGCCAGCAGCCAAGACCCCATGGGGGGGCTGGGAGGAACTGAAGCTTTCTTT.

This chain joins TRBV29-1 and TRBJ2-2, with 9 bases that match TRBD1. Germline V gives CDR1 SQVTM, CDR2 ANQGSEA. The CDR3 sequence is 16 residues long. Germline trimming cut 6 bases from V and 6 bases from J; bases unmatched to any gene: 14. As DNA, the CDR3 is TGCAGCGTGGGGGGAGTAGGGGACAGGGCCCCCGGGGAGCTGTTTTTT. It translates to CSVGGVGDRAPGELFF.

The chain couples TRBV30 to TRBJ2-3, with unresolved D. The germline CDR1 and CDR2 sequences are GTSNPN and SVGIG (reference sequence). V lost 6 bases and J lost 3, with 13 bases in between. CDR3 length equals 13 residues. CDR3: CACHDLMTDTQYF. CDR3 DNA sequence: TGTGCCTGCCATGATCTGATGACAGATACGCAGTATTTT.

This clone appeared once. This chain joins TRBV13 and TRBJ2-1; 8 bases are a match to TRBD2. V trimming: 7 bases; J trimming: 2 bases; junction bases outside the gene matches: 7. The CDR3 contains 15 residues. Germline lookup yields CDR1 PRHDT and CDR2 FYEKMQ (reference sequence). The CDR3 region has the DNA TGTGCCAGCACCCTCGGGGGGGGTACCTACAATGAGCAGTTCTTC. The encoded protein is CASTLGGGTYNEQFF.

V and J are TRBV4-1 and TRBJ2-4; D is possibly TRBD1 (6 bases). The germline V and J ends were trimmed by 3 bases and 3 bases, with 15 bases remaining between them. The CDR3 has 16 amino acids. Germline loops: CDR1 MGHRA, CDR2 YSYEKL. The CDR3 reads CASSHGPGQSKNIQYF. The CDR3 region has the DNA TGCGCCAGCAGCCACGGACCCGGACAGAGCAAAAACATTCAGTACTTC.

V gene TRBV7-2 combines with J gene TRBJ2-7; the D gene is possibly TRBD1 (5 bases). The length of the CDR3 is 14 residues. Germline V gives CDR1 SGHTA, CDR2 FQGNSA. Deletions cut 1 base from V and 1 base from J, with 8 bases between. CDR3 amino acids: CASSLVTGSYEQYF. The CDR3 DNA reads TGTGCCAGCAGCTTAGTAACAGGTTCCTACGAGCAGTACTTC.

CDR3 in DNA: TGTGCCAGCAGCCCCGGGGGGGGGACCAAAAACATTCAGTACTTC. This encodes CASSPGGGTKNIQYF. The rearrangement joins TRBV7-2 to TRBJ2-4, with TRBD2 identical over 8 bases. J gave up 2 bases and V 5 bases, and 5 bases lay outside the gene matches. CDR1 and CDR2 from the germline V gene are SGHTA and FQGNSA. This CDR3 is 15 amino acids long.

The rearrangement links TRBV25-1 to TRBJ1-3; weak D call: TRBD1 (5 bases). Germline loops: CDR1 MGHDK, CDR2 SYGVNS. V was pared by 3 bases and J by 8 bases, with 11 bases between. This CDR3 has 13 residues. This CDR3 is CASSDPGRDTIYF. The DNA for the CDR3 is TGTGCCAGCAGTGATCCGGGCAGGGACACCATATATTTT.

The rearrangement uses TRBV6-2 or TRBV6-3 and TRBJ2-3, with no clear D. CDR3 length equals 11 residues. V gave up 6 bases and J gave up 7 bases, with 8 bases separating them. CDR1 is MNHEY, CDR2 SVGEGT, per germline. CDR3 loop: CASSTINTQYF. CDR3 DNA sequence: TGTGCCAGCAGCACAATTAATACGCAGTATTTT.

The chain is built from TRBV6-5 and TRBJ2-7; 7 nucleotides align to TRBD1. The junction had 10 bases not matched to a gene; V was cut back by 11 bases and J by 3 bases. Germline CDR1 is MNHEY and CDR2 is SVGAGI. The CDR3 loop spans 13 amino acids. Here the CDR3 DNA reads TGTGCCCAACCCAGGGACAGTCACTACGAGCAGTACTTC. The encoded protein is CAQPRDSHYEQYF.

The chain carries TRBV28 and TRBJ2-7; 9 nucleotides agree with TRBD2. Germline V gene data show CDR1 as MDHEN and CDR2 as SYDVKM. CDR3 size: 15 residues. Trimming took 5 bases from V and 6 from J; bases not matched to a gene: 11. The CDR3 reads CASSTASGRSAEQYF. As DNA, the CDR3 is TGTGCCAGCAGTACAGCCAGCGGGAGGTCCGCCGAGCAGTACTTC.

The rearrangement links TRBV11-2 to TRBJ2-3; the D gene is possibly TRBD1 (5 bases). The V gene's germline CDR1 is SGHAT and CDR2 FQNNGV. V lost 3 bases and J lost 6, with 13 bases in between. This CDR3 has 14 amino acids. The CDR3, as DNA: TGTGCCAGCAGCTTGGGGCTTTCACATGATACGCAGTATTTT. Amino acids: CASSLGLSHDTQYF. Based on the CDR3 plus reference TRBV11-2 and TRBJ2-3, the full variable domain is EAGVAQSPRYKIIEKRQSVAFWCNPISGHATLYWYQQILGQGPKLLIQFQNNGVVDDSQLPKDRFSAERLKGVDSTLKIQPAKLEDSAVYLCASSLGLSHDTQYFGPGTRLTVL.

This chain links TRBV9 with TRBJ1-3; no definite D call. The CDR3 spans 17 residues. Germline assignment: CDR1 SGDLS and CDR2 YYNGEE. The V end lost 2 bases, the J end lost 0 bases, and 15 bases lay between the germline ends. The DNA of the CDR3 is TGTGCCAGCAGCGTTTCGGCAGCGACCCACTCTGGAAACACCATATATTTT. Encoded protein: CASSVSAATHSGNTIYF.

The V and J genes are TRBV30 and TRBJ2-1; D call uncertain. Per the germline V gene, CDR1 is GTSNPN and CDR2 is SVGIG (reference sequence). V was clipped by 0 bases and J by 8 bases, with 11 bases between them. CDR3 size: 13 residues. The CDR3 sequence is CAWSVSSVDEQFF. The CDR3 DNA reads TGTGCCTGGAGTGTGTCATCGGTGGATGAGCAGTTCTTC.

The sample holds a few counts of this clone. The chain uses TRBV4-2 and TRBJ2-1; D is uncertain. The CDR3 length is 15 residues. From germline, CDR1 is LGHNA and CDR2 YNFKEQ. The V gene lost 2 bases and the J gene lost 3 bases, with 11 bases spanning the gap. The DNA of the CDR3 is TGTGCCAGCAGCCAACCTCAGTTGGACTACAATGAGCAGTTCTTC. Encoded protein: CASSQPQLDYNEQFF.

This chain's CDR3 is CASNGAGEKLFF. The CDR3, as DNA: TGTGCCAGCAACGGGGCGGGTGAAAAACTGTTTTTT. The V and J genes are TRBV2 and TRBJ1-4; D may be TRBD1 (5 bases). Per the germline V gene, CDR1 is SNHLY and CDR2 is FYNNEI. Trimming left V 7 bases short and J 7 bases short, with 10 bases between. The CDR3 extends over 12 amino acids.

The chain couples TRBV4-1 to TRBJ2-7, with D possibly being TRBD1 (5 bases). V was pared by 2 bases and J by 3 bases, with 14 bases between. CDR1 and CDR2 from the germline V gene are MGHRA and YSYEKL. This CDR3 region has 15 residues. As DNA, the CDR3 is TGCGCCAGCAGCCAACAGGGCCAGGTGCTCTACGAGCAGTACTTC. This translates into CASSQQGQVLYEQYF.

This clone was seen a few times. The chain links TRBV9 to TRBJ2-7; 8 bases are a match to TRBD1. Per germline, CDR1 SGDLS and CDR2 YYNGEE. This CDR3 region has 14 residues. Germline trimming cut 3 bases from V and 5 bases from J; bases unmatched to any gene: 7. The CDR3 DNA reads TGTGCCAGCAGCGACCGGACAGGGACCCACGAGCAGTACTTC. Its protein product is CASSDRTGTHEQYF.

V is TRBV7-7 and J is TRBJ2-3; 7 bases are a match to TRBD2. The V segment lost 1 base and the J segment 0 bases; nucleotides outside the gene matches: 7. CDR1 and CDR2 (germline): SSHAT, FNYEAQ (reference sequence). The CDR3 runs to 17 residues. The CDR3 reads CASSLGTGTTSTDTQYF. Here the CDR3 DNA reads TGTGCCAGCAGCTTAGGGACCGGGACTACCAGCACAGATACGCAGTATTTT.

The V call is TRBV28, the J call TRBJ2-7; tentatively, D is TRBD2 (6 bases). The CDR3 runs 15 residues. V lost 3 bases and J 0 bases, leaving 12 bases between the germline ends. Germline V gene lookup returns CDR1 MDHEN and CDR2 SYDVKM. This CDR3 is CASSFARAGSYEQYF. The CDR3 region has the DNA TGTGCCAGCAGTTTCGCCAGAGCGGGCTCCTACGAGCAGTACTTC. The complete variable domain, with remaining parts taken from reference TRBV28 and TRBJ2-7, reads DVKVTQSSRYLVKRTGEKVFLECVQDMDHENMFWYRQDPGLGLRLIYFSYDVKMKEKGDIPEGYSVSREKKERFSLILESASTNQTSMYLCASSFARAGSYEQYFGPGTRLTVT.

The CDR3 loop reads CARSLRDAYEQYF. In nucleotides, the CDR3 is TGTGCCAGAAGCTTGCGGGATGCCTACGAGCAGTACTTC. J is TRBJ2-7 and V is TRBV5-3; D perhaps matches TRBD2 (5 bases). TRBV5-3 is identified as an open reading frame with a role that is uncertain. V lost 1 base to trimming and J lost 2 bases, with 7 bases between them. The CDR3 is made up of 13 amino acids.

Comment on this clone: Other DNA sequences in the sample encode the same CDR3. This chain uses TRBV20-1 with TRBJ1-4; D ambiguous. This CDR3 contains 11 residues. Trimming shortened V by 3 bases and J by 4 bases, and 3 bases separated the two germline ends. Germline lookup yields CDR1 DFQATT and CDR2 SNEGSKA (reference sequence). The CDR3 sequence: CSARSNEKLFF. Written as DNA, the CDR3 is TGCAGTGCTAGGAGTAATGAAAAACTGTTTTTT.

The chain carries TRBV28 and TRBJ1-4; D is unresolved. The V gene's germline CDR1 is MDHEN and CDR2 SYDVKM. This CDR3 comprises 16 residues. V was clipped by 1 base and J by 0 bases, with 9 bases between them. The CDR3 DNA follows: TGTGCCAGCAGTTTATACGCCACCGCAACTAATGAAAAACTGTTTTTT. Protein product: CASSLYATATNEKLFF.